The sequence of this T cell receptor (beta chain) was determined in a study of lymphopenia after photon versus proton radiotherapy. Findings and limits, study-wide: Relative stability marked proton patients; photon patients lost diversity and naive cells. Better survival with proton therapy was suggested as possible, not demonstrated.

The CDR3 has 11 residues. Germline-derived CDR1 and CDR2 are DFQATT and SNEGSKA (reference sequence). V was cut by 1 base and J by 5 bases, with 5 bases left in between. Measured with immunoSEQ multiplex PCR; TCRdb has only the in-frame clones, and not every one. The sample consists of 14,000 or so clones, 82% of them appearing once. Note on this clone: Its antigen is undetermined.

J is TRBJ2-5 and V is TRBV20-1; no firm D call. The sample in question was peripheral blood, obtained from a patient treated with photon-based radiotherapy. The clonotype originates from a man over 45 with gastric cancer. CDR3 coding DNA: TGCAGTGCTAGAGTTGCGGAGACCCAGTACTTC. It codes for CSARVAETQYF.